A selection of T cell receptor beta chains follows, all from one sample in a study of OX40 agonist ivuxolimab in advanced cancers. Libraries were prepared by immunoSEQ multiplex PCR; TCRdb keeps only in-frame clonotypes and omits some of them. The sample lists tens of thousands of clones, about 83% occurring once. The sequences come from CD4+ or CD8+ T cells sorted from blood, collected in a trial of the OX40 agonist ivuxolimab. These TCRs come from an adult with an advanced solid tumor such as melanoma, head and neck, liver or kidney cancer. Each CDR3 is given with its conserved first and last residue. D genes are given only for firm matches. Clone size is shown for a subset of rows, as once, few, many or a class of expanded clone.

clone_size j_call v_call d_call cdr3_aa cdr3_nt
- TRBJ2-2 TRBV6-4 - CASSASAAGEGATVGELFF TGTGCCAGCAGTGCCTCTGCCGCGGGAGAGGGGGCGACCGTGGGGGAGCTGTTTTTT
- TRBJ1-1 TRBV14 - CASSQDQRVRGDTEAFF TGTGCCAGCAGCCAAGATCAGCGGGTGAGAGGGGACACTGAAGCTTTCTTT
once TRBJ2-5 TRBV7-9 - CASSLAARRETQYF TGTGCCAGCAGCTTAGCGGCCCGTCGAGAGACCCAGTACTTC
- TRBJ2-7 TRBV5-6 - CASSLFRNSYEQYF TGTGCCAGCAGCTTGTTCAGAAACTCCTACGAGCAGTACTTC
- TRBJ1-2 TRBV10-3 - CAISAPTSDSNYGYTF TGTGCCATCAGCGCACCTACCAGTGACAGCAACTATGGCTACACCTTC
- TRBJ1-3 TRBV7-9 - CASSSPNSGNTIYF TGTGCCAGCAGCTCCCCGAACTCTGGAAACACCATATATTTT
- TRBJ1-4 TRBV27 TRBD1 CASSPRTGRGTNEKLFF TGTGCCAGCAGTCCTCGGACAGGGAGGGGAACTAATGAAAAACTGTTTTTT
- TRBJ2-6 TRBV6-1 - CASSVSGDGANVLTF TGTGCCAGCAGTGTGTCCGGGGACGGGGCCAACGTCCTGACTTTC
- TRBJ2-7 TRBV10-2 TRBD2 CASSMLGTGGPQEQYF TGCGCCAGCAGTATGTTAGGAACGGGAGGGCCTCAGGAGCAGTACTTC
- TRBJ2-7 TRBV27 - CASRGGPTSYEQYF TGTGCCAGCAGGGGGGGCCCAACCTCCTACGAGCAGTACTTC
- TRBJ1-5 TRBV19 - CASSFSNQPQHF TGTGCCAGTAGCTTTAGCAATCAGCCCCAGCATTTT
- TRBJ2-1 TRBV21-1 - CASSKGGACGTNEQFF TGTGCCAGCAGCAAAGGCGGGGCCTGCGGCACCAATGAGCAGTTCTTC
- TRBJ2-1 TRBV29-1 - CSVLSYDEQFF TGCAGCGTCTTAAGTTATGATGAGCAGTTCTTC
- TRBJ2-1 TRBV10-1 - CASSESPGGTPRLF TGCGCCAGCAGTGAGTCTCCAGGGGGGACCCCGAGGCTCTTC
- TRBJ2-3 TRBV4-1 TRBD2 CASSQGVISGITDTQYF TGCGCCAGCAGCCAAGGGGTTATTAGCGGGATCACAGATACGCAGTATTTT
- TRBJ2-7 TRBV7-8 TRBD1 CASSFFGTGGFDEQYF TGTGCCAGCAGCTTTTTCGGGACAGGGGGCTTCGACGAGCAGTACTTC
- TRBJ1-2 TRBV7-9 - CASSLGDGYTF TGTGCCAGCAGCTTGGGGGATGGCTACACCTTC
- TRBJ1-3 TRBV7-9 - CASSPPESALPGNTIYF TGTGCCAGCAGTCCACCGGAGTCAGCGCTCCCTGGAAACACCATATATTTT
once TRBJ2-4 TRBV13 - CASSLVGREAKNIQYF TGTGCCAGCAGCTTAGTGGGCAGAGAAGCCAAAAACATTCAGTACTTC
once TRBJ2-5 TRBV5-4 TRBD1 CASSLGQGKEQYF TGTGCCAGCAGCCTTGGACAGGGGAAAGAGCAGTACTTC
- TRBJ1-4 TRBV7-9 - CASSLGVGTEKEKLFF TGTGCCAGCAGCTTAGGGGTTGGGACGGAGAAAGAAAAACTGTTTTTT
- TRBJ2-2 TRBV23-1 - CASGGPNTGELFF TGCGCCAGTGGAGGACCGAACACCGGGGAGCTGTTTTTT
- TRBJ2-7 TRBV19 TRBD2 CASSISGGAYEQYF TGTGCCAGTAGTATTTCGGGAGGAGCCTACGAGCAGTACTTC
medium-sized TRBJ2-2 TRBV4-1 TRBD1 CASSQVLATGGPGELFF TGCGCCAGCAGCCAAGTACTCGCGACAGGGGGCCCCGGGGAGCTGTTTTTT
- TRBJ2-7 TRBV27 - CASSFSGLLSPYEQYF TGTGCCAGCAGTTTTTCAGGGTTACTCTCCCCTTACGAGCAGTACTTC
- TRBJ2-1 TRBV27 - CAGSLSGSDPYNEQFF TGTGCCGGCAGTTTATCCGGGTCCGACCCATACAATGAGCAGTTCTTC
- TRBJ2-7 TRBV11-2 TRBD2 CASSLELAGGPHEQYF TGTGCCAGCAGCTTAGAACTAGCGGGAGGGCCCCACGAGCAGTACTTC
few TRBJ2-5 TRBV7-9 - CASSLSGVQETQYF TGTGCCAGCAGCTTATCCGGGGTCCAAGAGACCCAGTACTTC
- TRBJ2-2 TRBV5-6 - CASSPGVATRYGELFF TGTGCCAGCAGCCCGGGGGTAGCGACCAGATACGGGGAGCTGTTTTTT
- TRBJ1-1 TRBV5-1 - CASSPGQNTEAFF TGCGCCAGCAGCCCGGGACAGAACACTGAAGCTTTCTTT
- TRBJ2-3 TRBV6-6 - CASSYVPGGDTQYF TGTGCCAGCAGTTACGTTCCAGGGGGGGATACGCAGTATTTT
- TRBJ1-5 TRBV7-9 - CASSPGASNQPQHF TGTGCCAGCAGTCCAGGGGCTAGCAATCAGCCCCAGCATTTT
- TRBJ2-3 TRBV28 TRBD2 CASSLSSGRPFIQYF TGTGCCAGCAGTTTATCTAGCGGGAGGCCCTTTATTCAGTATTTT
- TRBJ1-5 TRBV7-9 - CASSLGGQPQHF TGTGCCAGCAGCTTGGGGGGGCAGCCCCAGCATTTT
- TRBJ2-1 TRBV29-1 TRBD2 CSVLTSGQQFF TGCAGCGTTCTGACTAGCGGGCAGCAGTTCTTC
- TRBJ2-5 TRBV5-5 TRBD2 CASSLGLAGVGETQYF TGTGCCAGCAGCTTGGGACTAGCGGGAGTGGGGGAGACCCAGTACTTC
- TRBJ1-5 TRBV30 - CAWSVQGDQPQHF TGTGCCTGGAGTGTACAAGGCGATCAGCCCCAGCATTTT
- TRBJ2-4 TRBV7-6 - CASSASGGGRGGNIQYF TGTGCCAGCAGCGCCTCCGGGGGCGGGAGAGGGGGAAACATTCAGTACTTC
- TRBJ2-7 TRBV7-8 TRBD2 CASSSDSGRHYEQYF TGTGCCAGCAGCTCCGATAGCGGGAGGCACTACGAGCAGTACTTC
once TRBJ2-1 TRBV28 - CASSLRLSGPTSSYNEQFF TGTGCCAGCAGTTTAAGATTGTCGGGGCCGACAAGCTCCTACAATGAGCAGTTCTTC